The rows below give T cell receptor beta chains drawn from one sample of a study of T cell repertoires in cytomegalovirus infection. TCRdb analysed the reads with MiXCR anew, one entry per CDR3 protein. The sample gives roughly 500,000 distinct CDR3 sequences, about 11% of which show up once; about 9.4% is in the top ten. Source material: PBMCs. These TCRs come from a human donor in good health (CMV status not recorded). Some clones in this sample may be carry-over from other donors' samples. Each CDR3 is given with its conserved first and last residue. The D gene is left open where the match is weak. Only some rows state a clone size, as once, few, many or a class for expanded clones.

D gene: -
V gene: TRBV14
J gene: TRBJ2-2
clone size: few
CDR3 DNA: TGTGCCAGCAGCCAAGGTCCCCAAGGGGGGGAGCTGTTTTTT
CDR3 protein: CASSQGPQGGELFF

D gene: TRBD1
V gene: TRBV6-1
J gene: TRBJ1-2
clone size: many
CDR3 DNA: TGTGCCAGCAGCATCGACAGGGAATATGGCTACACCTTC
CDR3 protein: CASSIDREYGYTF

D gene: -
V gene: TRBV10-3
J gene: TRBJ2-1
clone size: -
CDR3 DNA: TGTGCCATCAGTGGAGGGGGAGGCCCTCGAAATGAGCAGTTCTTC
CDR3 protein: CAISGGGGPRNEQFF

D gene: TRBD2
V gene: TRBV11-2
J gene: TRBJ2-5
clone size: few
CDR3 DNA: TGTGCCAGCAGCTTAAATGCACTAGCGGGGGAACGACCCCAAGAGACCCAGTACTTC
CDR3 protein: CASSLNALAGERPQETQYF

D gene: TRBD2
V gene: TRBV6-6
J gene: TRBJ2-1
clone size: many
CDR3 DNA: TGTGCCAGCAGTTCTCCTTGGACTAGCGGGAGTGAAGGTGAGCAGTTCTTC
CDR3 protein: CASSSPWTSGSEGEQFF

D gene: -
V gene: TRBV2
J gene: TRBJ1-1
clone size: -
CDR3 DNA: TGTGCCAGCAGAGAGATATTTATGAACACTGAAGCTTTCTTT
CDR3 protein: CASREIFMNTEAFF

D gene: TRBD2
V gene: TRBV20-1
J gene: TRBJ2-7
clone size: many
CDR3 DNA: TGCAGTGCTAGCGAAGGGACTAGCGGATCGTACGAGCAGTACTTC
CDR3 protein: CSASEGTSGSYEQYF

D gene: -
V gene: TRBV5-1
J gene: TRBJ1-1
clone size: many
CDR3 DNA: TGCGCCAGCAGCTTAGGGATTAACACTGAAGCTTTCTTT
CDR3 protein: CASSLGINTEAFF

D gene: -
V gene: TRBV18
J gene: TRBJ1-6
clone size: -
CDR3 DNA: TGTGCCAGCTCACCGAACACCCGCTCACCCCTCCACTTT
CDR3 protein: CASSPNTRSPLHF

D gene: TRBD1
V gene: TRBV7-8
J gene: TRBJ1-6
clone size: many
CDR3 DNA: TGTGCCAGCAGCTTAGGAGCAGGGGGCATCTCACCCCTCCACTTT
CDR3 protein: CASSLGAGGISPLHF

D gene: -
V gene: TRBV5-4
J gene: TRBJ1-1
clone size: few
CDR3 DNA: TGTGCCACCCGCCCAGGGGATGAGACTGAAGCTTTCTTT
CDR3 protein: CATRPGDETEAFF

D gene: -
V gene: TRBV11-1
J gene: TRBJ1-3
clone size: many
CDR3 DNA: TGTGCCAGCAGCTTCACGTCTCGGACGGATTCTGGAAACACCATATATTTT
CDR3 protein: CASSFTSRTDSGNTIYF

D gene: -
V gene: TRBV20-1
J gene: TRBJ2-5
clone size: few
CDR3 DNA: TGCAGTGCTAGTAGCCTAGCCGGGCCCTCAAGGGGAGAGACCCAGTACTTC
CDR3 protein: CSASSLAGPSRGETQYF

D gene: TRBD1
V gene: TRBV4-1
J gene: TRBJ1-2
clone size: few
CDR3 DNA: TGCGCCAGCAGCCCCAACGGGGGACAGGGGGCGTATGGCTACACCTTC
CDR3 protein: CASSPNGGQGAYGYTF

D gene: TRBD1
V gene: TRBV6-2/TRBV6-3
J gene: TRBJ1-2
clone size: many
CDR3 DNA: TGTGCCAGCAGTTACCGGGGACAGGCTCGCTATGGCTACACCTTC
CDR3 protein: CASSYRGQARYGYTF

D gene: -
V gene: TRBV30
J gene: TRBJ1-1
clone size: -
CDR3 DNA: TGTGCCTGGAGTCTCCGCGGAGGGAACACTGAAGCTTTCTTT
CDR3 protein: CAWSLRGGNTEAFF

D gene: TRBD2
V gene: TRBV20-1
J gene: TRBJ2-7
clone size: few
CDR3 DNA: TGCAGTGCTAGAGGGGCGGGGGTAGGGGAGCAGTACTTC
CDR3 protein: CSARGAGVGEQYF

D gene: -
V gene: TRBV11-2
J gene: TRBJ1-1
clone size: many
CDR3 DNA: TGTGCCAGCAGCTTAGAGGAGGGCAGAGGAAACACTGAAGCTTTCTTT
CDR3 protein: CASSLEEGRGNTEAFF

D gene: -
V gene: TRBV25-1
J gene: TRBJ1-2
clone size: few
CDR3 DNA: TGTGCCAGCAGTGAATTTAGTAACTATGGCTACACCTTC
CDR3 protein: CASSEFSNYGYTF

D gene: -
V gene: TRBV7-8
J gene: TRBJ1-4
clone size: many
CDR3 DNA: TGTGCCAGCAGCTCGGTGGATCGGACGGCGGATGGAAAACTGTTTTTT
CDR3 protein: CASSSVDRTADGKLFF

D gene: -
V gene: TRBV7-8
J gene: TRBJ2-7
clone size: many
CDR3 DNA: TGTGCCAGCAGCCCGGGGCCGGGGGCCTCCTACGAGCAGTACTTC
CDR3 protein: CASSPGPGASYEQYF

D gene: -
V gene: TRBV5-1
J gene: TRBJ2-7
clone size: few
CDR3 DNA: TGCGCCAGCAGCTCAGGGGGGAGCGAGCAGTACTTC
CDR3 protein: CASSSGGSEQYF

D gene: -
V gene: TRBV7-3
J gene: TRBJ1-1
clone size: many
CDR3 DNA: TGTGCCAGCAGCTTAACCTCCGGAAGCACTGAAGCTTTCTTT
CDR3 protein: CASSLTSGSTEAFF

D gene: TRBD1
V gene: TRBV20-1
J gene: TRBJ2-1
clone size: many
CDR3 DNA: TGCAGTGCCCTAGGGGACAGGGGGAGGAATGAGCAGTTCTTC
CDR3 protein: CSALGDRGRNEQFF

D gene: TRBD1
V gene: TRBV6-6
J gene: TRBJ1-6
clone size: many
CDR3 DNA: TGTGCCAGCAGGGGACCCGGGACAGAGAATTCACCCCTCCACTTT
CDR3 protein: CASRGPGTENSPLHF

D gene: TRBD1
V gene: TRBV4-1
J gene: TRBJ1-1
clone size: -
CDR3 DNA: TGCGCCAGCAGCCCAGACCGACAGGGCGAATCTGAAGCTTTCTTT
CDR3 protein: CASSPDRQGESEAFF

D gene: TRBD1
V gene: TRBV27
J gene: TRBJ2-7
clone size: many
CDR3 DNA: TGTGCCAGCAGCTCGGGACAGGGGTGGCACGAGCAGTACTTC
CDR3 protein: CASSSGQGWHEQYF

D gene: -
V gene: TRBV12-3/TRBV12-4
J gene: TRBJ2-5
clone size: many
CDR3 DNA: TGTGCCAGCAGCCCAAGGAGGGCGGGGGAGACCCAGTACTTC
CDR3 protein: CASSPRRAGETQYF

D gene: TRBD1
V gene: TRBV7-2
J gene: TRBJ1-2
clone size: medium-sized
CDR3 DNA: TGTGCCAGCAGCCCTGGACAGGGACAGGTCTATGGCTACACCTTC
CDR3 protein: CASSPGQGQVYGYTF

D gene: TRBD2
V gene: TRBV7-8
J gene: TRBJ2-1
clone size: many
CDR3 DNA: TGTGCCAGCAGCCCCAGACCCACGGGAGGTCTCGGAAATGAGCAGTTCTTC
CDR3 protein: CASSPRPTGGLGNEQFF

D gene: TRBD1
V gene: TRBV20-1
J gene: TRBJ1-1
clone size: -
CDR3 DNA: TGCAGTTTCCGCCAAGCTGACAGGGGCGTAGCTTTCTTT
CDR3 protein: CSFRQADRGVAFF

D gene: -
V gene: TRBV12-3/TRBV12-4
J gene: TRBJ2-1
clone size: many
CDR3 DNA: TGTGCCAGCAGCAGGGACACCTACAATGAGCAGTTCTTC
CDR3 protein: CASSRDTYNEQFF

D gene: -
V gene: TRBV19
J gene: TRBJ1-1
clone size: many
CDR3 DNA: TGTGCCAGTGGGGAGGGAACTGAAGCTTTCTTT
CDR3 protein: CASGEGTEAFF

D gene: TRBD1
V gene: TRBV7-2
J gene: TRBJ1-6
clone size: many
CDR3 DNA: TGTGCCAGCAGCTATGACAGGGCGGTTAATTCACCCCTCCACTTT
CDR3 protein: CASSYDRAVNSPLHF

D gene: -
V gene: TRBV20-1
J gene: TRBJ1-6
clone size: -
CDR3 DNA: TGCAGTGCTAGGGGGGCTTATAATTCACCCCTCCACTTT
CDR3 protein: CSARGAYNSPLHF

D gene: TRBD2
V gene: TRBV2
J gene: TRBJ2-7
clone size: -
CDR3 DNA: TGTGCCAGCGCCGAAGGCGGGAGGACCTACGAGCAGTACTTC
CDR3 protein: CASAEGGRTYEQYF

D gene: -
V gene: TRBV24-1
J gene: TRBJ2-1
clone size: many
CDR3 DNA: TGTGCCACCGGTGGATTGAACAATGAGCAGTTCTTC
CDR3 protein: CATGGLNNEQFF

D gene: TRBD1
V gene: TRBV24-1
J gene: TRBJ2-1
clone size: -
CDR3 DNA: TGTGCCACCAGTGATCCACAGGGGGCCACCTACAATGAGCAGTTCTTC
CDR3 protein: CATSDPQGATYNEQFF

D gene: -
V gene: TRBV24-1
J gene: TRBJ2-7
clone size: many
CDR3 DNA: TGTGCCACCAGTGATTACACTAGAAGCGGAACCTACGAGCAGTACTTC
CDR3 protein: CATSDYTRSGTYEQYF

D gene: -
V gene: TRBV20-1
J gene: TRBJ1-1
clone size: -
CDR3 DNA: TGCAGTGCTAGAGATGTCGGACAGGAAGCTTTCTTT
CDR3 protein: CSARDVGQEAFF

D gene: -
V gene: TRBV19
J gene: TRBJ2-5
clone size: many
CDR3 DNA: TGTGCCAGTAGTATGGACCAAGAGACCCAGTACTTC
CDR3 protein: CASSMDQETQYF

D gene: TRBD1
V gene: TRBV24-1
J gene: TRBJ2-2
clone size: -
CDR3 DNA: TGTGCCACCATGAACAGGGGGAGTCCCGGGGAGCTGTTTTTT
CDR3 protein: CATMNRGSPGELFF